These 2 T cell receptor beta chains share one sample of origin, sequenced in a study of T-cell memory formation after mild COVID-19. One entry per CDR3 protein, called by TCRdb with MiXCR from the 5' RACE reads. The data show approximately 290,000 distinct CDR3 sequences, with about a sixth seen just once and roughly 20% held by the top ten. The source material was PBMCs or a T cell subset sorted from them (not recorded which). The receptors stem from a young man who had mild COVID-19 (a few samples of this study predate the infection). Cell type and time point are not known.

The J gene is TRBJ1-1, the V gene TRBV7-3; D unclear. This CDR3 is built from 17 residues. V shed 2 bases and J shed 4 bases, with 20 bases lying between them. CDR1 and CDR2 from the germline V gene are SGHTA and FQGTGA. The chain's CDR3 is CASSLEGNYHRTTEAFF. Here the CDR3 DNA reads TGTGCCAGCAGCTTAGAAGGGAACTATCACCGAACCACTGAAGCTTTCTTT. The variable domain in full, completed from reference TRBV7-3 and TRBJ1-1, reads GAGVSQTPSNKVTEKGKYVELRCDPISGHTALYWYRQSLGQGPEFLIYFQGTGAADDSGLPNDRFFAVRPEGSVSTLKIQRTERGDSAVYLCASSLEGNYHRTTEAFFGQGTRLTVV.

The chain has TRBV19 and TRBJ2-3, with 10 positions matching TRBD2. Germline V gives CDR1 LNHDA, CDR2 SQIVND (reference sequence). V shed 7 bases, J shed 2 bases, and the junction held 6 bases outside the gene matches. CDR3 length: 15 amino acids. The CDR3 reads CASKASGGSTDTQYF. The CDR3 nucleotides are TGTGCCAGTAAAGCTAGCGGGGGATCCACAGATACGCAGTATTTT.